The 18 T cell receptor beta chains presented below share a single source sample, sequenced in a study of Graves' ophthalmopathy and Graves' hyperthyroidism (dated by TCRdb to 2016 to 2019). Sequencing took place on an Illumina HiSeq 2000. For repertoire sequencing, the TCR beta CDR3 regions were amplified from RNA transcripts. The first round of RT-PCR was done with HTBI primers and the Qiagen OneStep RT-PCR kit, and was followed by a second round of multiplex PCR, then size selection and purification. TCRdb handled the public reads itself, with Q25 trimming in fastp and clone calling in MiXCR, and kept productive beta chains. Each CDR3 protein appears once, grouped with its most common genes and DNA. The table for this sample lists about 620,000 distinct CDR3 sequences; 20% to 25% of them were counted only once. Around 7% of the sample lies in the top ten. The source material was peripheral blood. The receptors come from a woman aged 18-29 years with stable Graves' hyperthyroidism. Some clones in this sample may be carry-over from other donors' samples. Donor details come from another sample of the same person, matched by shared clones.

This clonotype occurred many times. The chain joins TRBV7-9 to TRBJ2-7; 9 positions match TRBD1. This CDR3 comprises 14 residues. Germline CDR1 SEHNR, CDR2 FQNEAQ (reference sequence). Trimming took 1 base from V and 3 from J; bases not matched to a gene: 1. DNA for the CDR3: TGTGCCAGCAGCTTAGTGGACAGGGGCTACGAGCAGTACTTC. Amino acid sequence: CASSLVDRGYEQYF.

The rearrangement joins TRBV10-3 to TRBJ1-1; 10 bases match TRBD1. Germline V gene sequence: CDR1 ENHRY, CDR2 SYGVKD. CDR3 size: 16 residues. V lost 6 bases and J lost 4; bases outside the gene matches: 11. CDR3: CAIRASDRGRSTEAFF. CDR3 nucleotide sequence: TGTGCCATCAGGGCAAGCGACAGGGGGCGAAGCACTGAAGCTTTCTTT.

This clonotype occurred many times. The V and J genes are TRBV6-1 and TRBJ1-5; D unresolved. V was shortened by 2 bases and J by 0 bases, with 5 bases between the two germline ends. CDR1 and CDR2 (germline): MNHNS, SASEGT. This CDR3 region has 14 residues. In DNA form, the CDR3 reads TGTGCCAGCAGTGAATCCTATAGCAATCAGCCCCAGCATTTT. It is translated as CASSESYSNQPQHF.

The chain employs TRBV6-1 and TRBJ2-3, with D tentatively TRBD1 (5 bases). Per germline, CDR1 MNHNS and CDR2 SASEGT. The CDR3 length is 18 residues. The ends were cut back, 6 bases at V and 0 bases at J, with 22 bases in the middle. As DNA, the CDR3 is TGTGCCAGCAGCCAAGCAGGGCTGGGCGGTGGTAGCACAGATACGCAGTATTTT. Its translation is CASSQAGLGGGSTDTQYF.

The rearrangement uses TRBV4-2 and TRBJ1-1; tentative D call: TRBD1 (5 bases). The CDR3 sequence is 16 residues long. CDR1 is LGHNA and CDR2 is YNFKEQ in the germline V gene. Trimming stripped 2 bases from V and 1 base from J, with 14 bases between. The CDR3 DNA follows: TGTGCCAGCAGCCAATACTGGGACGGGCGGAACACTGAAGCTTTCTTT. Its protein is CASSQYWDGRNTEAFF.

In this sample, this clonotype turned up many times. This chain joins TRBV30 and TRBJ1-1; D remains ambiguous. Looked up from germline, CDR1 is GTSNPN and CDR2 is SVGIG (reference sequence). The CDR3 is 13 residues long. The germline V and J ends were trimmed by 3 bases and 2 bases, with 10 bases remaining between them. The CDR3 loop reads CAWRKQSNTEAFF. CDR3 sequence (DNA): TGTGCCTGGAGAAAACAGAGCAACACTGAAGCTTTCTTT.

This sequence joins TRBV11-1 and TRBJ1-1; TRBD1 agrees at 7 bases. The V gene end was trimmed by 11 bases and the J gene end by 0 bases; junction bases not matched to a gene: 24. CDR3 length: 19 amino acids. Germline V gene data show CDR1 as SGHAT and CDR2 as FQDESV (reference sequence). CDR3 residues: CACIVGQDRSPVLNTEAFF. The CDR3 coding sequence is TGTGCCTGTATCGTTGGACAGGATAGAAGCCCCGTACTGAACACTGAAGCTTTCTTT.

This clonotype was found many times. The chain combines TRBV6-5 with TRBJ2-5; D may correspond to TRBD1 or TRBD2 (6 bases each). CDR1 and CDR2 from the germline V gene are MNHEY and SVGAGI. The CDR3 sequence is 15 residues long. V was cut by 6 bases and J by 5 bases, with 19 bases left in between. The CDR3 loop reads CASSLTRGVWETQYF. The CDR3 DNA reads TGTGCCAGCAGCCTGACTAGGGGGGTTTGGGAGACCCAGTACTTC.

The table lists this clonotype with many counts. This chain joins TRBV6-1 and TRBJ2-7; D is possibly TRBD1 or TRBD2 (5 bases each). V was shortened by 10 bases and J by 3 bases, with 13 bases between the two germline ends. CDR1 is MNHNS and CDR2 is SASEGT in the germline V gene. The CDR3 has 12 residues. CDR3 DNA sequence: TGTGCCACCTCCGGGACCTACTACGAGCAGTACTTC. Translated: CATSGTYYEQYF.

This chain joins TRBV11-3 and TRBJ2-2, with D perhaps given as TRBD1 or TRBD2 (6 bases each). The germline CDR1 and CDR2 sequences are SGHNT and YENEEA. V was pared by 0 bases and J by 6 bases, with 11 bases between. CDR3 size: 15 residues. The CDR3 DNA follows: TGTGCCAGCAGCTTAGATTTCGGGGGCTCCGGGGAGCTGTTTTTT. Its translation is CASSLDFGGSGELFF.

The CDR3 DNA reads as TGTGCCAGCAGCATCGGGAGCGGCTACGAGCAGTACTTC. This gives the protein CASSIGSGYEQYF. The rearrangement joins TRBV6-1 to TRBJ2-7; D may be TRBD2 (6 bases). The CDR3 spans 13 residues. Germline V gives CDR1 MNHNS, CDR2 SASEGT. Trimming cost V 6 bases and J 3 bases, with 12 bases left between them.

This clonotype appeared many times. The rearrangement links TRBV20-1 to TRBJ2-7; 9 nucleotides agree with TRBD2. Germline CDR1 is DFQATT and CDR2 is SNEGSKA (reference sequence). After removal of 0 bases from V and 4 bases from J, the junction contained 7 bases not matched to a gene. This CDR3 region has 15 residues. CDR3 nucleotides: TGCAGTGCTAGAGATCCGGGACTAGCAACATACGAGCAGTACTTC. Amino acids: CSARDPGLATYEQYF.

This clonotype was seen repeatedly, ten times or more. The chain uses TRBV11-1 and TRBJ2-5; 10 bases map to TRBD2. Germline V lookup: CDR1 SGHAT, CDR2 FQDESV (reference sequence). The CDR3 extends over 17 amino acids. V was clipped by 5 bases and J by 4 bases; unmatched bases: 13. The CDR3 sequence is CASSRRLGLAVRETQYF. In DNA, the CDR3 is TGTGCCAGCAGCCGGCGGCTCGGACTAGCGGTTAGAGAGACCCAGTACTTC.

This clonotype was detected a few times. This rearrangement joins TRBV6-5 to TRBJ2-7; D is perhaps TRBD2 (7 bases). Trimming took off 0 bases at V and 2 bases at J, with 14 bases between the two ends. The CDR3 is made up of 16 amino acids. Per the germline V gene, CDR1 is MNHEY and CDR2 is SVGAGI. CDR3 sequence reads: CASSYSEGGGAYEQYF. CDR3 nucleotide sequence: TGTGCCAGCAGTTACTCGGAGGGGGGGGGAGCCTACGAGCAGTACTTC.

The J gene is TRBJ1-1, the V gene TRBV12-3 or TRBV12-4; the match to TRBD1 covers 12 bases. The length of the CDR3 is 15 residues. The V gene end was trimmed by 5 bases and the J gene end by 0 bases; junction bases not matched to a gene: 1. CDR3 in amino acids: CASSGTGGLNTEAFF. CDR3 DNA: TGTGCCAGCAGTGGGACAGGGGGCCTGAACACTGAAGCTTTCTTT.

This clonotype was counted many times. The chain recombines TRBV7-3 with TRBJ1-6, with D maybe TRBD1 (6 bases). The V gene's germline CDR1 is SGHTA and CDR2 FQGTGA. V lost 6 bases and J 6 bases, leaving 12 bases between the germline ends. CDR3 length: 14 residues. As DNA, the CDR3 is TGTGCCAGCAGTCGGGGGCCGGGTAATTCACCCCTCCACTTT. Protein: CASSRGPGNSPLHF.

Many counts were recorded for this clonotype. This sequence joins TRBV27 and TRBJ1-2; D uncertain. Germline V CDR1 and CDR2: MNHEY, SMNVEV (reference sequence). Trimming pared 3 bases from V and 0 bases from J, leaving 8 bases between. The CDR3 covers 14 residues. The CDR3 nucleotides read TGTGCCAGCAGTTTGACCCCAACTAACTATGGCTACACCTTC. Amino acid sequence: CASSLTPTNYGYTF.

This clonotype has at least ten counts. The V gene is TRBV15, the J gene TRBJ2-5; tentative D call: TRBD1 (5 bases). The ends were cut back, 5 bases at V and 2 bases at J, with 12 bases in the middle. CDR1 is LNHNV, CDR2 YYDKDF, per germline (reference sequence). This CDR3 is 14 amino acids long. Written as DNA, the CDR3 is TGTGCCACCAGCCGAAGGGGAAGACAAGAGACCCAGTACTTC. Encoded protein: CATSRRGRQETQYF.